The 8 T cell receptor beta chains presented below share a single source sample, sequenced in a study of T cells in pancreatic ductal adenocarcinoma. The selected patients with pancreatic ductal adenocarcinoma had surgery but no neoadjuvant therapy. Method: immunoSEQ multiplex PCR; TCRdb's copy keeps in-frame clones and lacks some. The sample has about 98,000 clones, about 95% seen once. Sequenced material: PBMCs. These receptors were obtained from a human donor with pancreatic ductal adenocarcinoma.

On this clone itself: At one end, the junction sequence differs from germline, possibly due to a read error. The chain recombines TRBV28 with TRBJ2-1; a weak D match, TRBD2 (5 bases). Looked up from germline, CDR1 is MDHEN and CDR2 is SYDVKM. The length of the CDR3 is 12 residues. The CDR3 protein is CASSLVREIRVF. CDR3 nucleotides: TGTGCCAGCAGTTTAGTGAGGGAGATCCGGGTCTTC.

The genes are TRBV27 and TRBJ2-3; TRBD2 aligns across 10 bases. CDR1 MNHEY and CDR2 SMNVEV come from the germline V gene (reference sequence). There are 18 residues in the CDR3. Trimming at V came to 5 bases and at J to 5 bases, leaving 16 bases not matched to a gene. The CDR3 DNA is TGTGCCAGCAGTGGGTCCGGGACTAGCGACCCAGGAGGAGATACGCAGTATTTT. Its protein is CASSGSGTSDPGGDTQYF.

The J gene is TRBJ2-2, the V gene TRBV11-2; D not resolved. Deletions cut 5 bases from V and 3 bases from J, with 7 bases between. Germline V CDR1 and CDR2: SGHAT, FQNNGV. The CDR3 is made up of 13 amino acids. Here the CDR3 DNA reads TGTGCCAGCAGCGGGCAGTACACCGGGGAGCTGTTTTTT. As protein: CASSGQYTGELFF.

The rearrangement uses TRBV5-5 and TRBJ1-4, with D possibly being TRBD1 (5 bases). This CDR3 spans 15 amino acids. V dropped 0 bases and J dropped 8 bases, with 14 bases sitting between them. The germline V gene has CDR1 SGHKS and CDR2 YYEKEE (reference sequence). CDR3 nucleotides: TGTGCCAGCAGCTTGGATCCGGGCAGGGCCGAAAAACTGTTTTTT. It codes for CASSLDPGRAEKLFF.

The gene calls are TRBV5-4 and TRBJ1-1; possibly TRBD1 for D (5 bases). Trimming cost V 0 bases and J 3 bases, with 9 bases left between them. The CDR3 loop spans 14 amino acids. The germline V gene encodes CDR1 SGHNT and CDR2 YYREEE (reference sequence). CDR3 amino acids: CASSLVGGYTEAFF. The CDR3 bases are TGTGCCAGCAGCTTGGTCGGGGGGTACACTGAAGCTTTCTTT.

The rearrangement uses TRBV5-5 and TRBJ1-5; D remains unclear. The CDR3 length is 13 residues. CDR1 and CDR2 (germline): SGHKS, YYEKEE (reference sequence). Trimming left V 1 base short and J 5 bases short, with 7 bases between. The CDR3 nucleotides read TGTGCCAGCAGCTTGAGCGAGGATCAGCCCCAGCATTTT. It yields the protein CASSLSEDQPQHF.

The genes are TRBV12-5 and TRBJ1-2, with D tentatively TRBD1 (5 bases). CDR3 size: 12 residues. Looked up from germline, CDR1 is LGHNT and CDR2 is FRNRAP. V gave up 5 bases and J gave up 8 bases, with 12 bases separating them. CDR3 in DNA: TGTGCTAGTGGTATTACAGGAGAAGGCTACACCTTC. The encoded protein is CASGITGEGYTF.

The chain combines TRBV4-3 with TRBJ2-7; D possibly corresponds to TRBD1 (6 bases). Trimming pared 9 bases from V and 2 bases from J, leaving 20 bases between. The CDR3 extends over 15 amino acids. Germline CDR1 is LGHNA and CDR2 is YSLEER. CDR3 coding DNA: TGCGCCAGTTCCCCGGATGGGCAGGGGACCTACGAGCAGTACTTC. Translating it yields CASSPDGQGTYEQYF.